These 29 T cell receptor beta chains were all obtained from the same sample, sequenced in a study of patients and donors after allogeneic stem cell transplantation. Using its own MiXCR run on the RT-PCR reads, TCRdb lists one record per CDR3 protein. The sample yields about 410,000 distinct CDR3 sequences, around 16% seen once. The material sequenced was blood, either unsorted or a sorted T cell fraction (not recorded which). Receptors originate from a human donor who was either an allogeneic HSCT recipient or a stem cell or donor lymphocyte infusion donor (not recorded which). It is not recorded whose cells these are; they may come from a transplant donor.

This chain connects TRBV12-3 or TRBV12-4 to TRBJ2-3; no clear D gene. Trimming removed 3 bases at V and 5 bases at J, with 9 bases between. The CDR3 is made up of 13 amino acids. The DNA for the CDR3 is TGTGCCAGCAGTTTTGAGTTGTTAGATACGCAGTATTTT. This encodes CASSFELLDTQYF.

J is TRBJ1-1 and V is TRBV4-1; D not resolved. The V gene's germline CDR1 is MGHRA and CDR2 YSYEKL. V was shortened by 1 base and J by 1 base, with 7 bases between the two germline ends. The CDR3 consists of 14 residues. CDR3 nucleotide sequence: TGCGCCAGCAGCCAAGTCCACCGGAACACTGAAGCTTTCTTT. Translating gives CASSQVHRNTEAFF.

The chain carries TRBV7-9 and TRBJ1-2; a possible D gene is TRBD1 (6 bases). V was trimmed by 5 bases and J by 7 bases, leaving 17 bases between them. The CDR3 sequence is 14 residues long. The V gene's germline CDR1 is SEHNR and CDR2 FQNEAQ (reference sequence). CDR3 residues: CASSRGQANVGYTF. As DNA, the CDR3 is TGTGCCAGCAGCCGGGGACAAGCGAATGTTGGCTACACCTTC.

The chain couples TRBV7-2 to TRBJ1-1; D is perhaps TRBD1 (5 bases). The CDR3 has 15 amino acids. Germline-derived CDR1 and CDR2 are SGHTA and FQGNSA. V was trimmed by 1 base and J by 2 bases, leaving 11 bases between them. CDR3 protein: CASSLVRQGNTEAFF. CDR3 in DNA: TGTGCCAGCAGCTTAGTGCGGCAGGGCAACACTGAAGCTTTCTTT.

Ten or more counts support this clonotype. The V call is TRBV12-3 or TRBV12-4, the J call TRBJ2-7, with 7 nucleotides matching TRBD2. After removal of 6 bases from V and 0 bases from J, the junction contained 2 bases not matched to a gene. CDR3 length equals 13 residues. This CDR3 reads CASSWTSSYEQYF. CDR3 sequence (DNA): TGTGCCAGCAGCTGGACTAGCTCCTACGAGCAGTACTTC.

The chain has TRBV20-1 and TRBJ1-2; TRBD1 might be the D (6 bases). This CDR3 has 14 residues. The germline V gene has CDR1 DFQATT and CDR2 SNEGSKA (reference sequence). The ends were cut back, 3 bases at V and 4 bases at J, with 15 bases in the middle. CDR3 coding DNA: TGCAGTGCTAGTAAGGGGGGGAATTCCTATGGCTACACCTTC. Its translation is CSASKGGNSYGYTF.

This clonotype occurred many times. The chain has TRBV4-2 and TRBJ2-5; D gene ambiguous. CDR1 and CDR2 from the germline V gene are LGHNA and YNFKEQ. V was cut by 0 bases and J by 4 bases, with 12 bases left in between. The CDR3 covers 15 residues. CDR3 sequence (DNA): TGTGCCAGCAGCCAAGATCAGCTAGGCGGAGAGACCCAGTACTTC. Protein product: CASSQDQLGGETQYF.

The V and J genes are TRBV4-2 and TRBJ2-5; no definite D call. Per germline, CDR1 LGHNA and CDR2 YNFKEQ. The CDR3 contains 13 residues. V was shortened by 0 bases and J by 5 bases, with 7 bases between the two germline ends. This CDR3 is CASSQEDSETQYF. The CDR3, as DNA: TGTGCCAGCAGCCAAGAAGATTCGGAGACCCAGTACTTC.

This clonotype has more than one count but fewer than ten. CDR3 DNA: TGTGCCAGCAGCTTAACTAGCAACAAAAACATTCAGTACTTC. Its translation is CASSLTSNKNIQYF. The chain links TRBV11-2 to TRBJ2-4; a possible D gene is TRBD2 (6 bases). The germline V and J ends were trimmed by 2 bases and 3 bases, with 8 bases remaining between them. The CDR3 spans 14 residues. Germline V CDR1 and CDR2: SGHAT, FQNNGV.

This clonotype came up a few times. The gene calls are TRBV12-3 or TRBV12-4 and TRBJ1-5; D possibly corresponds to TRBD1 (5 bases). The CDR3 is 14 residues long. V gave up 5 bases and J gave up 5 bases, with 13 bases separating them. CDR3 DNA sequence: TGTGCCAGCAGTCCGTCCAAGGGGTATCAGCCCCAGCATTTT. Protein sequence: CASSPSKGYQPQHF.

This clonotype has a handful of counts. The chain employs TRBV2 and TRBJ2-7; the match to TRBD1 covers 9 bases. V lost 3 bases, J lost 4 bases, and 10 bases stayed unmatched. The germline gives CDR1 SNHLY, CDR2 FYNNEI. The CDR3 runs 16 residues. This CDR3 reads CASSERDRAKGYEQYF. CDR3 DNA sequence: TGTGCCAGCAGTGAGAGGGACAGGGCCAAAGGTTACGAGCAGTACTTC. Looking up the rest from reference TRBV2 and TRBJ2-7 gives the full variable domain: EPEVTQTPSHQVTQMGQEVILRCVPISNHLYFYWYRQILGQKVEFLVSFYNNEISEKSEIFDDQFSVERPDGSNFTLKIRSTKLEDSAMYFCASSERDRAKGYEQYFGPGTRLTVT.

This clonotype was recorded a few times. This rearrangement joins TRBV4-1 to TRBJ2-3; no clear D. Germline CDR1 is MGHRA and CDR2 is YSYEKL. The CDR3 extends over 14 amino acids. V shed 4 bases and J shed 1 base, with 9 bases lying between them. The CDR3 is CASSLRLGTDTQYF. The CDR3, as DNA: TGCGCCAGCAGCCTCCGCCTAGGCACAGATACGCAGTATTTT.

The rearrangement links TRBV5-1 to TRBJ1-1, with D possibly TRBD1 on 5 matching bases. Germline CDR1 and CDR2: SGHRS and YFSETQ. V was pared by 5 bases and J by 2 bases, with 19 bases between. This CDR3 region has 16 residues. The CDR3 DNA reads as TGCGCCAGCAGGTTTCGTGAGAGACAGAAAAACACTGAAGCTTTCTTT. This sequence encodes CASRFRERQKNTEAFF.

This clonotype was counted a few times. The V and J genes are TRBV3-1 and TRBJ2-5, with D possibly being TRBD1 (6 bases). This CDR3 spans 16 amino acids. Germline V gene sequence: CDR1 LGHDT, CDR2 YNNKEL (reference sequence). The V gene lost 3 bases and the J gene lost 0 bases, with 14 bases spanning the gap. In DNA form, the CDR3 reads TGTGCCAGCAGCCACCTCTTGCGGACAGACCAAGAGACCCAGTACTTC. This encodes CASSHLLRTDQETQYF.

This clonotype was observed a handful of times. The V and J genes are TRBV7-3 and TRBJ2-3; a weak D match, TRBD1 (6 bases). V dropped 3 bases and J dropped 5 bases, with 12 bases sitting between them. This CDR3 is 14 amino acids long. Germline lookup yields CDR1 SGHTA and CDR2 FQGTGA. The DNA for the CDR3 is TGTGCCAGCAGCTTCGGACAGCCACGAGATACGCAGTATTTT. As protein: CASSFGQPRDTQYF.

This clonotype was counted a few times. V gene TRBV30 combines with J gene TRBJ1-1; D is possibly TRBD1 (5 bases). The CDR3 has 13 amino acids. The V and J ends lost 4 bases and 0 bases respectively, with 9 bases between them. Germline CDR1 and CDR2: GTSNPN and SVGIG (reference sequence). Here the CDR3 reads CAWTLGVNTEAFF. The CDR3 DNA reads TGTGCCTGGACCCTAGGGGTGAACACTGAAGCTTTCTTT.

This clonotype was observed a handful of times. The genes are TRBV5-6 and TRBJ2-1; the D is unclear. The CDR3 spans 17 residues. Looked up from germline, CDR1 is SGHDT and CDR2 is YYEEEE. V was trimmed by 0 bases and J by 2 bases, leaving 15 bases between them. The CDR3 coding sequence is TGTGCCAGCAGCTTGGCCTCCTCCAGCTACACCTACAATGAGCAGTTCTTC. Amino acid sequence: CASSLASSSYTYNEQFF.

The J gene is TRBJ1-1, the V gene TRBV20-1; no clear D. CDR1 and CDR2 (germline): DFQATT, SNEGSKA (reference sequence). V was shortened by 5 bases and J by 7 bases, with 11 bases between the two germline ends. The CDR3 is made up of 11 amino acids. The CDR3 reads CSALGQVEAFF. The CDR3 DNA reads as TGCAGTGCTTTAGGGCAGGTTGAAGCTTTCTTT.

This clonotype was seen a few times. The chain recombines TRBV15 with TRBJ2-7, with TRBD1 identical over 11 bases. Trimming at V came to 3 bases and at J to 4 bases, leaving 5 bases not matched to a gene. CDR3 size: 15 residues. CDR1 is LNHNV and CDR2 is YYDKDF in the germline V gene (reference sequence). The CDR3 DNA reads TGTGCCACCAGCAGCGGACAGGGGGCGCGTTACGAGCAGTACTTC. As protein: CATSSGQGARYEQYF.

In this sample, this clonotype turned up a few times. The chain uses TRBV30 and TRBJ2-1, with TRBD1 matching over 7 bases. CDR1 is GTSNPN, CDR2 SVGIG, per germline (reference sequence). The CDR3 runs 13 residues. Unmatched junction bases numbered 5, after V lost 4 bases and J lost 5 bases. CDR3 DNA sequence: TGTGCCTGGACAGGGGGATCGGACAATGAGCAGTTCTTC. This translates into CAWTGGSDNEQFF.

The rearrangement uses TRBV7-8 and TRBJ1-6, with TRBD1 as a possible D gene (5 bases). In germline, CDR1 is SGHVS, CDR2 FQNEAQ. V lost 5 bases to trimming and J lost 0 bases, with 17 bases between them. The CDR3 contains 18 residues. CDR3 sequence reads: CASSHRDPRNSYNSPLHF. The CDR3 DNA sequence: TGTGCCAGCAGCCATCGGGACCCCAGAAACTCCTATAATTCACCCCTCCACTTT. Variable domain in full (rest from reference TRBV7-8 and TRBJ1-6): GAGVSQSPRYKVAKRGQDVALRCDPISGHVSLFWYQQALGQGPEFLTYFQNEAQLDKSGLPSDRFFAERPEGSVSTLKIQRTQQEDSAVYLCASSHRDPRNSYNSPLHFGNGTRLTVT.

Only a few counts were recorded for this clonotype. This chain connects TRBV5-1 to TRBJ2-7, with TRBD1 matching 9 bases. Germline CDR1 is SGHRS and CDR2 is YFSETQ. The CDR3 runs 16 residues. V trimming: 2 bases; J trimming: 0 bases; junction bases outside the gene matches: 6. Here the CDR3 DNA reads TGCGCCAGCAGCTTACAGACAGGGGGGTCCTCCTACGAGCAGTACTTC. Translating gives CASSLQTGGSSYEQYF.

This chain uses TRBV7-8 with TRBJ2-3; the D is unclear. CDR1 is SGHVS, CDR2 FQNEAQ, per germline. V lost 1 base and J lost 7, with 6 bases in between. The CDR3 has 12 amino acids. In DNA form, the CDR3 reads TGTGCCAGCAGCTTAGATGTGAATACGCAGTATTTT. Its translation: CASSLDVNTQYF.

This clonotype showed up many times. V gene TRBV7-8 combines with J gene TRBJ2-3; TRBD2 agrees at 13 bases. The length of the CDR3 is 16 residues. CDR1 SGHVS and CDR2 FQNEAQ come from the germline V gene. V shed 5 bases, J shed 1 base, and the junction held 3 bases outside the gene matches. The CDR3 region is CASSLTSGRGTDTQYF. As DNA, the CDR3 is TGTGCCAGCAGCCTCACTAGCGGGAGGGGCACAGATACGCAGTATTTT.

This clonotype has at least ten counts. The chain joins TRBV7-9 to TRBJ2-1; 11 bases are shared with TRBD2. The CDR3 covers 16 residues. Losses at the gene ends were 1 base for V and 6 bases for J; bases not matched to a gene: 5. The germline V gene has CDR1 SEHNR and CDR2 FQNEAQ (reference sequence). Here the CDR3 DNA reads TGTGCCAGCAGCTTAGTTTCAACTAGCGGGAGCAATGAGCAGTTCTTC. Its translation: CASSLVSTSGSNEQFF. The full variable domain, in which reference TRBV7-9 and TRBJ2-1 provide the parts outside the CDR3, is DTGVSQNPRHKITKRGQNVTFRCDPISEHNRLYWYRQTLGQGPEFLTYFQNEAQLEKSRLLSDRFSAERPKGSFSTLEIQRTEQGDSAMYLCASSLVSTSGSNEQFFGPGTRLTVL.

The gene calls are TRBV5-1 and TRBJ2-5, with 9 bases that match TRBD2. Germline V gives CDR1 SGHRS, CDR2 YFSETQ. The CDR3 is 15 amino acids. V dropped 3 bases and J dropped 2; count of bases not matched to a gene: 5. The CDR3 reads CASSWSGRTQETQYF. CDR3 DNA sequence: TGCGCCAGCAGCTGGAGCGGGAGGACTCAAGAGACCCAGTACTTC.

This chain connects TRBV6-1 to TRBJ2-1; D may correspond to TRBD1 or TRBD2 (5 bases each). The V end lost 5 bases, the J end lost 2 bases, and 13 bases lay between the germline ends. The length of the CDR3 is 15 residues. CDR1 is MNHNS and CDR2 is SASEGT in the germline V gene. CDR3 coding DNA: TGTGCCAGCAGTCCCCGGGACCAAACCTACAATGAGCAGTTCTTC. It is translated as CASSPRDQTYNEQFF.

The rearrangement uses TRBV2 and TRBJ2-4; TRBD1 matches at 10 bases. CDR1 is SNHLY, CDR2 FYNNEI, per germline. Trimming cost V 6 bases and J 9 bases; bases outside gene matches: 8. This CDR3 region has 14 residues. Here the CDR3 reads CASRSTGGFGIQYF. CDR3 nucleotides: TGTGCCAGCAGGTCGACAGGGGGCTTCGGCATTCAGTACTTC. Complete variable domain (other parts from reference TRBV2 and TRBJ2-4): EPEVTQTPSHQVTQMGQEVILRCVPISNHLYFYWYRQILGQKVEFLVSFYNNEISEKSEIFDDQFSVERPDGSNFTLKIRSTKLEDSAMYFCASRSTGGFGIQYFGAGTRLSVL.

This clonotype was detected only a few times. CDR3 DNA sequence: TGTGCCAGCAGTAAACAGACAGGGGTCGAGCAGTACTTC. Protein: CASSKQTGVEQYF. The V gene is TRBV6-1, the J gene TRBJ2-7; 8 nucleotides align to TRBD1. The CDR3 runs to 13 residues. J gave up 6 bases and V 5 bases, and 6 bases lay outside the gene matches. Germline lookup yields CDR1 MNHNS and CDR2 SASEGT.